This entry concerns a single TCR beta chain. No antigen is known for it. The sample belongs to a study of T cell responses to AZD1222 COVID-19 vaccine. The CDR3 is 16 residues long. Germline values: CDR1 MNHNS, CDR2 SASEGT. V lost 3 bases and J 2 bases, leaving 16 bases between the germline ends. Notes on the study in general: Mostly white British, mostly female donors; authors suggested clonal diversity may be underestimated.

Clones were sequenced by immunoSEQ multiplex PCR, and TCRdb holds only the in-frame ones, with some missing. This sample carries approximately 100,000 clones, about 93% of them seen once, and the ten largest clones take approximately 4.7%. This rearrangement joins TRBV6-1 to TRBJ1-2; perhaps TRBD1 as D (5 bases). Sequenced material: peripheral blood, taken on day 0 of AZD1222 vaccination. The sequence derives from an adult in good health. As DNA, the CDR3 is TGTGCCAGCAGTGAGCGCCGTACAGGTTCCAACTATGGCTACACCTTC. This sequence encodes CASSERRTGSNYGYTF.